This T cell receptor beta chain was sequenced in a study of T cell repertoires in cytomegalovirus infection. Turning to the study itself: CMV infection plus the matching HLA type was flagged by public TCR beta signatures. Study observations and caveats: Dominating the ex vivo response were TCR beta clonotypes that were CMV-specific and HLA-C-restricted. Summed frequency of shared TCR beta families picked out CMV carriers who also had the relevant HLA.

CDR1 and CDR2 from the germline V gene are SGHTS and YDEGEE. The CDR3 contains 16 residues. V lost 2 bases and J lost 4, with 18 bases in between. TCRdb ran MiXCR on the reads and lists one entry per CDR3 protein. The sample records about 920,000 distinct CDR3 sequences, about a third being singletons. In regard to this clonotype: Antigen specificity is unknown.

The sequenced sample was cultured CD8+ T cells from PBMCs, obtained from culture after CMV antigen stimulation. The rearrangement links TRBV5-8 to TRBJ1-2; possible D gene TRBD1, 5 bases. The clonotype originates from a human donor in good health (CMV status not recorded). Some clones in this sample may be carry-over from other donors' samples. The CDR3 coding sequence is TGTGCCAGCAGCTTTCGGGACGCCCAAAAAAGCTATGGCTACACCTTC. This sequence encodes CASSFRDAQKSYGYTF.